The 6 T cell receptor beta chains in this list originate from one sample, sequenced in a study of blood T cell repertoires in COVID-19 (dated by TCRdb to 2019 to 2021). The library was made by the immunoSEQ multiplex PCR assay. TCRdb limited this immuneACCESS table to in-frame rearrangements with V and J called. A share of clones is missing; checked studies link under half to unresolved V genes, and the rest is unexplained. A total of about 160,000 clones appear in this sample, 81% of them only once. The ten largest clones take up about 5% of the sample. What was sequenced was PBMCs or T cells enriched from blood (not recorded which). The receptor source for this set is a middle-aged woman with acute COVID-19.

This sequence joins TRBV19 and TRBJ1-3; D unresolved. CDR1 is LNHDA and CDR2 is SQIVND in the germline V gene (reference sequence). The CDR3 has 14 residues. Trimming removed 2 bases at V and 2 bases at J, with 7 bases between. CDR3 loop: CASSISGAGNTIYF. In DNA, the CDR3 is TGTGCCAGTAGTATAAGCGGGGCTGGAAACACCATATATTTT.

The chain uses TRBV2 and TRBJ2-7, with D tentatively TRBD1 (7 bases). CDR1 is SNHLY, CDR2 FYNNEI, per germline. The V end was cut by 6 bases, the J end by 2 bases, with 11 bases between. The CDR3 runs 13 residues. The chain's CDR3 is CASSAGQTYEQYF. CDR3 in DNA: TGTGCCAGCAGCGCGGGACAGACCTACGAGCAGTACTTC.

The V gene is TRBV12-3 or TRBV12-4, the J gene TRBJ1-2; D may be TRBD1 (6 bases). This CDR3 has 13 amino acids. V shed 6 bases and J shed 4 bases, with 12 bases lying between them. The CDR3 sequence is CASSPDSRYGYTF. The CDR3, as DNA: TGTGCCAGCAGCCCGGACAGTCGCTATGGCTACACCTTC.

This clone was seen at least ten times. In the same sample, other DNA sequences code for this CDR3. The CDR3 is CASSARGNGYTF. The CDR3 coding sequence is TGTGCCAGCAGTGCCCGGGGGAATGGCTACACCTTC. This chain links TRBV2 with TRBJ1-2, with D perhaps TRBD1 (5 bases). V was clipped by 4 bases and J by 6 bases, with 9 bases between them. The CDR3 covers 12 residues. Germline CDR1 and CDR2: SNHLY and FYNNEI.

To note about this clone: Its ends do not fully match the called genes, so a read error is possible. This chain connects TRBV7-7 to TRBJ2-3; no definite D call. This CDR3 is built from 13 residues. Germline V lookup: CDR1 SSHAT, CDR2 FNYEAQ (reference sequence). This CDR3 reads CASSLTNTDTQYF. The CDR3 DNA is TGTGCTAGCAGCTTAACTAACACAGATACGCAGTATTTT.

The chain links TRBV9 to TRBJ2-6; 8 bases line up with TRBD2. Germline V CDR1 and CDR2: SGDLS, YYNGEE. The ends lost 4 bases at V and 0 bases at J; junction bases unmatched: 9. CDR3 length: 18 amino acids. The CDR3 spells CASSPRTSSTSGANVLTF. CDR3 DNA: TGTGCCAGCAGCCCTCGGACTAGCTCAACCTCTGGGGCCAACGTCCTGACTTTC.